Detailed here is one T cell receptor beta chain. What it binds is unknown. V lost 2 bases to trimming and J lost 3 bases, with 8 bases between them. The CDR3 runs to 14 residues. The V gene's germline CDR1 is SEHNR and CDR2 FQNEAQ (reference sequence). MiXCR was run by TCRdb on the 5' RACE reads, yielding one entry per CDR3 protein. The table lists some 130,000 distinct CDR3 sequences, 6% to 8% of them singletons. The data stem from a study of CD8 T cells in ankylosing spondylitis. Study outcomes and limitations: Several of the motif variants were reported before in synovial fluid and blood from reactive arthritis.

This receptor was identified in a female donor with ankylosing spondylitis or in good health (not recorded which). The genes are TRBV7-9 and TRBJ2-1; TRBD2 might be the D (5 bases). The sample was blood, either unsorted or a sorted T cell fraction (not recorded which). For the CDR3, the DNA is TGTGCCAGCAGCTTAAGCGGATTCTACAATGAGCAGTTCTTC. Protein: CASSLSGFYNEQFF. Full variable domain (remainder filled in from reference TRBV7-9 and TRBJ2-1): DTGVSQNPRHKITKRGQNVTFRCDPISEHNRLYWYRQTLGQGPEFLTYFQNEAQLEKSRLLSDRFSAERPKGSFSTLEIQRTEQGDSAMYLCASSLSGFYNEQFFGPGTRLTVL.